These 16 T cell receptor beta chains originate from one sample sequenced in a study of blood T cell repertoires in COVID-19. TCRdb's copy holds only in-frame clones and misses some; the assay was immunoSEQ multiplex PCR. This sample has 250,000 or so clones, with roughly 84% found just once. The source material was peripheral blood. These receptors originate from a man aged 35 to 55 who had recovered from COVID-19.

The chain couples TRBV19 to TRBJ2-3; D remains ambiguous. The germline V and J ends were trimmed by 3 bases and 3 bases, with 7 bases remaining between them. The CDR3 consists of 13 residues. Germline CDR1 and CDR2: LNHDA and SQIVND (reference sequence). CDR3 DNA sequence: TGTGCCAGTAGTATTTCAGAAACAGATACGCAGTATTTT. It specifies CASSISETDTQYF.

The V call is TRBV6-6, the J call TRBJ2-3; TRBD2 agrees at 11 bases. Trimming took 4 bases from V and 3 from J; bases not matched to a gene: 0. Germline CDR1 MNHNY, CDR2 SVGAGI (reference sequence). This CDR3 is 14 amino acids long. DNA for the CDR3: TGTGCCAGCAGTTTAGCGGGGGGGACAGATACGCAGTATTTT. It codes for CASSLAGGTDTQYF.

J is TRBJ2-7 and V is TRBV27; a possible D gene is TRBD2 (6 bases). This CDR3 is 14 amino acids long. V dropped 7 bases and J dropped 3 bases, with 16 bases sitting between them. Germline lookup yields CDR1 MNHEY and CDR2 SMNVEV (reference sequence). The DNA of the CDR3 is TGTGCCAGCACAAGTAATCCGGGGGTCTACGAGCAGTACTTC. Its translation is CASTSNPGVYEQYF.

CDR3 DNA: TGTGCAAGTCGCTTAGCGGTGAGTGACTCCTACAATGAGCAGTTCTTC. This encodes CASRLAVSDSYNEQFF. This sequence joins TRBV12-2 and TRBJ2-1; TRBD2, the table's D call, was not compared with the DNA. TRBV12-2 is a pseudogene segment. This CDR3 is built from 16 residues.

The rearrangement uses TRBV7-9 and TRBJ1-6; TRBD1 matches at 8 bases. The CDR3 has 16 residues. Per the germline V gene, CDR1 is SEHNR and CDR2 is FQNEAQ (reference sequence). The V and J ends lost 3 bases and 4 bases, in that order; junction bases with no gene match: 5. CDR3 bases: TGTGCCAGCAGCTTCGGGACAGGAACGTATAATTCACCCCTCCACTTT. It specifies CASSFGTGTYNSPLHF.

The chain recombines TRBV25-1 with TRBJ2-5; D may be TRBD2 (5 bases). V was clipped by 6 bases and J by 1 base, with 15 bases between them. The CDR3 covers 15 residues. The germline CDR1 and CDR2 sequences are MGHDK and SYGVNS. This CDR3 reads CASRPNWGVQETQYF. The CDR3 nucleotides are TGTGCCAGCAGACCGAATTGGGGAGTCCAAGAGACCCAGTACTTC.

The chain has TRBV6-5 and TRBJ1-1, with 8 bases aligning to TRBD1. The germline V gene encodes CDR1 MNHEY and CDR2 SVGAGI. The trim removed 5 bases at V and 0 bases at J, leaving 5 bases unmatched. This CDR3 region has 15 residues. The CDR3: CASSTGQDMNTEAFF. The CDR3 region has the DNA TGTGCCAGCAGTACGGGACAGGACATGAACACTGAAGCTTTCTTT.

This clone was seen repeatedly, ten times or more. This chain links TRBV7-9 with TRBJ2-7; TRBD1 matches at 7 bases. V gave up 4 bases and J gave up 3 bases; unmatched junction bases: 9. The CDR3 loop spans 15 amino acids. Germline CDR1 and CDR2: SEHNR and FQNEAQ (reference sequence). The DNA for the CDR3 is TGTGCCAGCAGCTCACAACGGGACAGCTACTACGAGCAGTACTTC. It translates to CASSSQRDSYYEQYF.

The genes are TRBV12-3 or TRBV12-4 and TRBJ2-7; maybe TRBD1 (6 bases). The germline V and J ends were trimmed by 5 bases and 3 bases, with 8 bases remaining between them. The CDR3 extends over 12 amino acids. The CDR3 bases are TGTGCCAGCAGTCAGGGGCTCTACGAGCAGTACTTC. Protein: CASSQGLYEQYF.

J is TRBJ2-5 and V is TRBV9, with D possibly matching TRBD2 (7 bases). Trimming took off 6 bases at V and 1 base at J, with 22 bases between the two ends. The CDR3 length is 17 residues. The germline V gene encodes CDR1 SGDLS and CDR2 YYNGEE. Here the CDR3 DNA reads TGTGCCAGCACCAAGGGGGGAGGGCACACCAGCCAAGAGACCCAGTACTTC. As protein: CASTKGGGHTSQETQYF.

This chain connects TRBV6-6 to TRBJ1-1; unclear D gene. Germline values: CDR1 MNHNY, CDR2 SVGAGI (reference sequence). The V gene lost 11 bases and the J gene lost 1 base, with 8 bases spanning the gap. The CDR3 has 11 residues. CDR3 protein: CACGGNTEAFF. In nucleotides, the CDR3 is TGTGCCTGCGGAGGGAACACTGAAGCTTTCTTT.

The chain uses TRBV9 and TRBJ2-2; possibly TRBD2 for D (5 bases). The CDR3 is 14 residues long. V lost 3 bases to trimming and J lost 8 bases, with 14 bases between them. Per germline, CDR1 SGDLS and CDR2 YYNGEE. The CDR3 nucleotides read TGTGCCAGCAGCGGGCTAGGAGGAGTAGGGGAGCTGTTTTTT. Its translation is CASSGLGGVGELFF.

The gene calls are TRBV12-3 or TRBV12-4 and TRBJ2-5, with a tentative D call TRBD1 (5 bases). Trimming took 5 bases from V and 5 from J, leaving 12 bases between them. The length of the CDR3 is 13 residues. The CDR3, as DNA: TGTGCCAGCAGTCTCTCGTCAGGGGAGACCCAGTACTTC. Protein: CASSLSSGETQYF.

The genes are TRBV6-5 and TRBJ1-2; D is ambiguous. Trimming stripped 0 bases from V and 10 bases from J, with 9 bases between. CDR3 length equals 12 residues. Per germline, CDR1 MNHEY and CDR2 SVGAGI. The CDR3 DNA follows: TGTGCCAGCAGTTACTCTGGCGACACCTACACCTTC. Translation gives CASSYSGDTYTF.

The rearrangement uses TRBV19 and TRBJ1-2; 8 bases map to TRBD1. With V trimmed by 5 bases and J by 1 base, 3 bases remained unmatched. CDR1 is LNHDA, CDR2 SQIVND, per germline (reference sequence). CDR3 length: 14 amino acids. DNA for the CDR3: TGTGCCAGTAGTCGGACAGGGAGTAACTATGGCTACACCTTC. Translation: CASSRTGSNYGYTF.

The gene calls are TRBV6-5 and TRBJ1-4; a possible D gene is TRBD1 (5 bases). The CDR3 sequence is 14 residues long. V was shortened by 5 bases and J by 2 bases, with 9 bases between the two germline ends. Germline lookup yields CDR1 MNHEY and CDR2 SVGAGI. The CDR3 region has the DNA TGTGCCAGCAGTCCGGACAAGACTAATGAAAAACTGTTTTTT. This sequence encodes CASSPDKTNEKLFF.